A single sample is the source of the 8 T cell receptor beta chains below, sequenced in a study of shared clonotypes between healthy human individuals. Terminally differentiated effector memory CD45RA+ cells were left out of the naive CD8 fraction, which was CD45RO-negative and positively selected for CCR7. The data were produced by immunoSEQ multiplex PCR, yet TCRdb's version contains in-frame clones alone and is incomplete. The data contain about 800,000 clones, 96% of them singletons. The sequencing sample was made of naive CD8+ T cells sorted from blood. Receptors were obtained from a man under 40 in good health.

CDR3 region: CASSLDHSTDTQYF. The CDR3 bases are TGTGCCAGCAGTCTGGACCATAGCACAGATACGCAGTATTTT. The rearrangement joins TRBV28 to TRBJ2-3; D is undetermined. The CDR3 sequence is 14 residues long. Germline V gene data show CDR1 as MDHEN and CDR2 as SYDVKM. The V end was cut by 5 bases, the J end by 0 bases, with 9 bases between.

This chain joins TRBV4-1 and TRBJ2-1; TRBD2 might be the D (5 bases). Trimming left V 1 base short and J 5 bases short, with 18 bases between. Germline CDR1 is MGHRA and CDR2 is YSYEKL. CDR3 length: 17 amino acids. CDR3: CASSQGPVAGPDNEQFF. CDR3 in DNA: TGCGCCAGCAGCCAAGGCCCGGTCGCGGGTCCAGACAATGAGCAGTTCTTC.

The chain has TRBV29-1 and TRBJ1-2; 10 bases line up with TRBD1. The CDR3 runs to 14 residues. CDR1 is SQVTM and CDR2 is ANQGSEA in the germline V gene. With V trimmed by 7 bases and J by 8 bases, 13 bases remained unmatched. CDR3 protein: CSGSRDRGLGGYTF. In nucleotides, the CDR3 is TGCAGCGGTAGCCGGGACAGGGGATTAGGGGGCTACACCTTC.

The rearrangement uses TRBV5-1 and TRBJ2-1, with D maybe TRBD2 (6 bases). V was trimmed by 2 bases and J by 0 bases, leaving 12 bases between them. The CDR3 loop spans 16 amino acids. Per the germline V gene, CDR1 is SGHRS and CDR2 is YFSETQ. CDR3 bases: TGCGCCAGCAGCTTCTGGGGGGAGAGCTCCTACAATGAGCAGTTCTTC. It yields the protein CASSFWGESSYNEQFF.

The chain combines TRBV27 with TRBJ2-3, with 9 bases identical to TRBD2. The trim removed 7 bases at V and 7 bases at J, leaving 6 bases unmatched. Per germline, CDR1 MNHEY and CDR2 SMNVEV (reference sequence). The CDR3 extends over 13 amino acids. CDR3 sequence: CASTAGGPNTQYF. The CDR3 nucleotides read TGTGCCAGCACCGCGGGAGGGCCTAATACGCAGTATTTT.

The V call is TRBV30, the J call TRBJ1-1, with D possibly TRBD1 on 5 matching bases. Trimming took off 1 base at V and 7 bases at J, with 16 bases between the two ends. CDR1 is GTSNPN and CDR2 is SVGIG in the germline V gene (reference sequence). The CDR3 extends over 14 amino acids. The CDR3 coding sequence is TGTGCCTGGAGTGCCCACCTCGGGGCTAGTGAAGCTTTCTTT. This encodes CAWSAHLGASEAFF.

The chain carries TRBV14 and TRBJ2-5; 7 nucleotides match TRBD1. Losses at the gene ends were 1 base for V and 2 bases for J; bases not matched to a gene: 10. CDR1 and CDR2 (germline): SGHDN, FVKESK. CDR3 size: 17 residues. The CDR3 nucleotides are TGTGCCAGCAGCCAAGTCTATTTCGGGACAGCTCAAGAGACCCAGTACTTC. This gives the protein CASSQVYFGTAQETQYF.

The chain links TRBV10-3 to TRBJ2-6, with D perhaps matching TRBD1 (6 bases). The CDR3 covers 16 residues. Germline V gene sequence: CDR1 ENHRY, CDR2 SYGVKD. V lost 7 bases, J lost 0 bases, and 13 bases lay in between. The CDR3 sequence: CAIKGDMYSGANVLTF. The CDR3 nucleotides read TGTGCCATCAAGGGGGACATGTACTCTGGGGCCAACGTCCTGACTTTC.